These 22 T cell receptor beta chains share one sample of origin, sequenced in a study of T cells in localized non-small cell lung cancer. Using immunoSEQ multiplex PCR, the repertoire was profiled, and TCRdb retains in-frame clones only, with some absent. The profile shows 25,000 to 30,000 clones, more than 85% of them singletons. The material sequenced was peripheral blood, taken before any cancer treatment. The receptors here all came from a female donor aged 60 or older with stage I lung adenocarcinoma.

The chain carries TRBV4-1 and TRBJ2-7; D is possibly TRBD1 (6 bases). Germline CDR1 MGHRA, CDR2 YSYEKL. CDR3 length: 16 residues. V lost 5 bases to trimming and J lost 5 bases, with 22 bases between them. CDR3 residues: CASSDLFGTRRHEQYF. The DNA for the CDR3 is TGCGCCAGCAGCGATCTCTTCGGGACAAGGAGGCACGAGCAGTACTTC.

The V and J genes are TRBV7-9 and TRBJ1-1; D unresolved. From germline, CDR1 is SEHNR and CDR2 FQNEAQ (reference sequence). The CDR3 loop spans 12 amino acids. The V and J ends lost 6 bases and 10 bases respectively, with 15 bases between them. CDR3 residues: CASRPWGFGAFF. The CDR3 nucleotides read TGTGCCAGCAGACCGTGGGGTTTCGGAGCTTTCTTT.

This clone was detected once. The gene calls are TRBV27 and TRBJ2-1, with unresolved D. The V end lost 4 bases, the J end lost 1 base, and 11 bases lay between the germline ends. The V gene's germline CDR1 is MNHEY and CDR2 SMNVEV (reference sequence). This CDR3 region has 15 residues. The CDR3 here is CASSSTRVSYNEQFF. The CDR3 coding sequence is TGTGCCAGCAGTTCCACCCGGGTATCCTACAATGAGCAGTTCTTC.

This chain's CDR3 is CASSPRTGSADSPLHF. CDR3 in DNA: TGTGCCAGCAGCCCAAGGACAGGGTCGGCGGATTCACCCCTCCACTTT. The V and J genes are TRBV5-5 and TRBJ1-6; 8 positions agree with TRBD1. The CDR3 has 16 residues. The ends lost 4 bases at V and 8 bases at J; junction bases unmatched: 11. CDR1 and CDR2 (germline): SGHKS, YYEKEE (reference sequence). The full variable domain, with the rest looked up from reference TRBV5-5 and TRBJ1-6, is DAGVTQSPTHLIKTRGQQVTLRCSPISGHKSVSWYQQVLGQGPQFIFQYYEKEERGRGNFPDRFSARQFPNYSSELNVNALLLGDSALYLCASSPRTGSADSPLHFGNGTRLTVT.

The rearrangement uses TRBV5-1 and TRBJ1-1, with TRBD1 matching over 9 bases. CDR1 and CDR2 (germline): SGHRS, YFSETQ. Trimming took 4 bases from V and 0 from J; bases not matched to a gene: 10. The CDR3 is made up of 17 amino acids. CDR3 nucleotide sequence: TGCGCCAGCAGCCTTGGGAGGACAGGGGTCCTGAACACTGAAGCTTTCTTT. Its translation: CASSLGRTGVLNTEAFF. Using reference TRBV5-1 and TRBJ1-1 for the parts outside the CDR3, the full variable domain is KAGVTQTPRYLIKTRGQQVTLSCSPISGHRSVSWYQQTPGQGLQFLFEYFSETQRNKGNFPGRFSGRQFSNSRSEMNVSTLELGDSALYLCASSLGRTGVLNTEAFFGQGTRLTVV.

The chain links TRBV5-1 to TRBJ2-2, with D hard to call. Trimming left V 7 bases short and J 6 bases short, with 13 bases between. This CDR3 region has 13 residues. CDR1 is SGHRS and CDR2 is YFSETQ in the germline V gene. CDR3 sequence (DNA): TGCGCCAGCCGGGCACAGCGTTCCGGGGAGCTGTTTTTT. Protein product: CASRAQRSGELFF. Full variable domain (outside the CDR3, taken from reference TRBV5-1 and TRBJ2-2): KAGVTQTPRYLIKTRGQQVTLSCSPISGHRSVSWYQQTPGQGLQFLFEYFSETQRNKGNFPGRFSGRQFSNSRSEMNVSTLELGDSALYLCASRAQRSGELFFGEGSRLTVL.

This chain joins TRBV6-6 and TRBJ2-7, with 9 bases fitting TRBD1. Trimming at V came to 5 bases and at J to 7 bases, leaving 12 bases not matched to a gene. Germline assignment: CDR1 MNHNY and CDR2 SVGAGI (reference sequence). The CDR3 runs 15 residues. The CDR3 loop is CASSIRQGVILEQYF. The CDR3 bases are TGTGCCAGCAGTATTCGACAGGGGGTTATTCTAGAGCAGTACTTC.

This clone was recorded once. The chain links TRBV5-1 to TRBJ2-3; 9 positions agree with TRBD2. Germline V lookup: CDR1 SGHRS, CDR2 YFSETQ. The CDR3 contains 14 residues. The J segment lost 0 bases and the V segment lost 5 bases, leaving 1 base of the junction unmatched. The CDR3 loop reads CASSLAGSTDTQYF. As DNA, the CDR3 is TGCGCCAGCAGTCTAGCGGGGAGCACAGATACGCAGTATTTT.

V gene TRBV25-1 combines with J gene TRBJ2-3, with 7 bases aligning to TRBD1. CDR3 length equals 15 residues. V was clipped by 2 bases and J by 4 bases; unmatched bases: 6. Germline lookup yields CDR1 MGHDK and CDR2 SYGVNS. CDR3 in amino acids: CASSEMQGVSDTQYF. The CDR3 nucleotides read TGTGCCAGCAGTGAAATGCAGGGGGTTTCAGATACGCAGTATTTT.

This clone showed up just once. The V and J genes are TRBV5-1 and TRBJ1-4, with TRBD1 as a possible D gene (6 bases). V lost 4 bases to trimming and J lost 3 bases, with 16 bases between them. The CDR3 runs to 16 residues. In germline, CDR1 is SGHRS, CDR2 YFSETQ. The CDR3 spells CASSPGDRPSNEKLFF. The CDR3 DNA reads TGCGCCAGCAGCCCTGGTGACAGGCCGTCTAATGAAAAACTGTTTTTT.

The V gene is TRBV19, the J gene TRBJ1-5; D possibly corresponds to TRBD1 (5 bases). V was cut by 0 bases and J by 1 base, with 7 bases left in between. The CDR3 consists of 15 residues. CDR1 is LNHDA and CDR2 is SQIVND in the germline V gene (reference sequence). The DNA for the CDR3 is TGTGCCAGTAGTATAGATAGGGGAAGCAATCAGCCCCAGCATTTT. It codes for CASSIDRGSNQPQHF.

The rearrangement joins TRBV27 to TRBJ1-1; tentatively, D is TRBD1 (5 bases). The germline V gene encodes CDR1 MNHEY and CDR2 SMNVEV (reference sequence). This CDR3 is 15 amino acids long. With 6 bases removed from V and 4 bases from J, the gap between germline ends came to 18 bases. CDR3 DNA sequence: TGTGCCAGCAGATCACACTCCTTCGGGGGCACTGAAGCTTTCTTT. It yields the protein CASRSHSFGGTEAFF.

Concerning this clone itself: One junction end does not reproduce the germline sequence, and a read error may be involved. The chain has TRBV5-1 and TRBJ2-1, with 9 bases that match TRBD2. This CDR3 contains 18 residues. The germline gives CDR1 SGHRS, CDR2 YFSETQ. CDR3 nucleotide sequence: TGCGCCAGCAGCTTAGCGGCCACGGGACTAGCCTCCCACAATGAGCAGTTCTTC. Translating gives CASSLAATGLASHNEQFF.

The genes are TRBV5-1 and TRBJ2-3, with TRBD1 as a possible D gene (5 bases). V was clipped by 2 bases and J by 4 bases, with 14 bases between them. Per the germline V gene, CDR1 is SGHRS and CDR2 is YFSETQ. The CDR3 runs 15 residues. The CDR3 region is CASSFSLGVADTQYF. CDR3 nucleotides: TGCGCCAGCAGCTTCTCCTTAGGGGTCGCAGATACGCAGTATTTT. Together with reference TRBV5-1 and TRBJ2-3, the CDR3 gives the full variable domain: KAGVTQTPRYLIKTRGQQVTLSCSPISGHRSVSWYQQTPGQGLQFLFEYFSETQRNKGNFPGRFSGRQFSNSRSEMNVSTLELGDSALYLCASSFSLGVADTQYFGPGTRLTVL.

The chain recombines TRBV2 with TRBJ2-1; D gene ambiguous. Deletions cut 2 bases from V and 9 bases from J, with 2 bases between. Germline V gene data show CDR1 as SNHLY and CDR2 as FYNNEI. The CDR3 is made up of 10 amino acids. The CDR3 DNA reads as TGTGCCAGCAGTGAATTTGAGCAGTTCTTC. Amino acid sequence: CASSEFEQFF.

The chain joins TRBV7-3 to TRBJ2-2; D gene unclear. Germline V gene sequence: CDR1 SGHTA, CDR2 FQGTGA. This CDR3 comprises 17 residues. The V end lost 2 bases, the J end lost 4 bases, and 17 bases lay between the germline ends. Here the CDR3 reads CASSLVIPARATGELFF. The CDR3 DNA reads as TGTGCCAGCAGCTTAGTGATTCCGGCCCGAGCCACCGGGGAGCTGTTTTTT.

CDR3 DNA sequence: TGCGCCAGCAGCCAAGATAACAGCGGGAGAGAGACCCAGTACTTC. This encodes CASSQDNSGRETQYF. V usage is TRBV4-1 and J usage is TRBJ2-5, with 8 nucleotides matching TRBD2. J gave up 4 bases and V 0 bases, and 4 bases lay outside the gene matches. CDR1 is MGHRA and CDR2 is YSYEKL in the germline V gene. This CDR3 comprises 15 residues.

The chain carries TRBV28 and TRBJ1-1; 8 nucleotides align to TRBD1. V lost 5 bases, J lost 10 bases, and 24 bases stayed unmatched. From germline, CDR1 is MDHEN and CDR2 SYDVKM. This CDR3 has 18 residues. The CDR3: CASSGPVSVRGPSRGAFF. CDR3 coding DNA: TGTGCCAGCAGTGGCCCCGTTTCCGTCAGGGGGCCGTCGCGTGGAGCTTTCTTT. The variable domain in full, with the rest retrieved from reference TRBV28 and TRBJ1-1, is DVKVTQSSRYLVKRTGEKVFLECVQDMDHENMFWYRQDPGLGLRLIYFSYDVKMKEKGDIPEGYSVSREKKERFSLILESASTNQTSMYLCASSGPVSVRGPSRGAFFGQGTRLTVV.

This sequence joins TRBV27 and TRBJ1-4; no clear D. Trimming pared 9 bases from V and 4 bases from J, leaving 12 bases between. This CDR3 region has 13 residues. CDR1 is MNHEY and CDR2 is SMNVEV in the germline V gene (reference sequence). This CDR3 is CAREAPINEKLFF. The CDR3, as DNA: TGTGCCAGAGAGGCCCCAATTAATGAAAAACTGTTTTTT.

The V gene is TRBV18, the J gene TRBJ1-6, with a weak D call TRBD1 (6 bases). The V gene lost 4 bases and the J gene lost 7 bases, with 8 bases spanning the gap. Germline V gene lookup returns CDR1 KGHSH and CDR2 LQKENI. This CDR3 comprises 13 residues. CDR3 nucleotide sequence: TGTGCCAGCTCACTTGGACAGAATTCACCCCTCCACTTT. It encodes CASSLGQNSPLHF.

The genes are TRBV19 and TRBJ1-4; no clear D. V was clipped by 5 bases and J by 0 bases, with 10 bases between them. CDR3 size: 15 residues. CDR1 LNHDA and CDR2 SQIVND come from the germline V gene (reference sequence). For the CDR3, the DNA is TGTGCCAGTAGTCAAATCGGGGCAACTAATGAAAAACTGTTTTTT. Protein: CASSQIGATNEKLFF.

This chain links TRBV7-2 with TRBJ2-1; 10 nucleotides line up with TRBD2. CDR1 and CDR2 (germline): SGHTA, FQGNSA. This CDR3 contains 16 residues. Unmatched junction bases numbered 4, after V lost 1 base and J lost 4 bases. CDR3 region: CASSLVSSGRYNEQFF. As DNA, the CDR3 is TGTGCCAGCAGCTTAGTTTCTAGCGGGAGATACAATGAGCAGTTCTTC.